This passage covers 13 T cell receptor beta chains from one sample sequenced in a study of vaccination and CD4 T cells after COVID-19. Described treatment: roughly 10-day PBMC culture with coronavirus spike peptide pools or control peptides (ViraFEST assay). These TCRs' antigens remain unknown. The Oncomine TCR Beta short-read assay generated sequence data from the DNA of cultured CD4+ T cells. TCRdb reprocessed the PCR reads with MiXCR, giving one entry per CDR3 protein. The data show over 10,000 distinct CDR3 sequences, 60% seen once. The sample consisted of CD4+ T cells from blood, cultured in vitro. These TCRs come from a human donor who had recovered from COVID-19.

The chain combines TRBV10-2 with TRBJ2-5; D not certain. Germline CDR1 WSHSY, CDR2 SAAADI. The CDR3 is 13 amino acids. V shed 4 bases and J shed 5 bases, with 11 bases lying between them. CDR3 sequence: CASSVSGRETQYF. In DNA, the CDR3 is TGCGCCAGCAGTGTCTCGGGCCGGGAGACCCAGTACTTC.

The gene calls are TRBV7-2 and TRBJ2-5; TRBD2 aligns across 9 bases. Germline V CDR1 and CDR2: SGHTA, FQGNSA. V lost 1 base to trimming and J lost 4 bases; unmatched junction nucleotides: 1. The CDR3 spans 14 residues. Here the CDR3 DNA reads TGTGCCAGCAGCTTAGGGACTAGCGCAGAGACCCAGTACTTC. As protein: CASSLGTSAETQYF.

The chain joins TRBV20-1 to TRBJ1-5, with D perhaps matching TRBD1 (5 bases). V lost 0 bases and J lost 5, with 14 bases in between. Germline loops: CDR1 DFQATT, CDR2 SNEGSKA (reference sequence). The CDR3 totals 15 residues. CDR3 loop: CSARDQGGGHQPQHF. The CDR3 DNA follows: TGCAGTGCTAGAGATCAGGGTGGCGGTCATCAGCCCCAGCATTTT.

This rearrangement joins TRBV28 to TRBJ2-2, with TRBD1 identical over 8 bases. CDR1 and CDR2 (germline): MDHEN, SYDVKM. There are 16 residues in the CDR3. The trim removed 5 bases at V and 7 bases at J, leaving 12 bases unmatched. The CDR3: CASSSVRDRFGGELFF. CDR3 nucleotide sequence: TGTGCCAGCAGTAGTGTTAGGGACAGGTTCGGCGGGGAGCTGTTTTTT.

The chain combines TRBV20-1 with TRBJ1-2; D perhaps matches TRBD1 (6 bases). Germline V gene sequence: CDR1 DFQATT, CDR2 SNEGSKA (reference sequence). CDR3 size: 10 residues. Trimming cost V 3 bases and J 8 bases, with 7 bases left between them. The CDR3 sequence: CSASGGGYTF. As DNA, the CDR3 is TGCAGTGCTAGTGGGGGCGGCTACACCTTC.

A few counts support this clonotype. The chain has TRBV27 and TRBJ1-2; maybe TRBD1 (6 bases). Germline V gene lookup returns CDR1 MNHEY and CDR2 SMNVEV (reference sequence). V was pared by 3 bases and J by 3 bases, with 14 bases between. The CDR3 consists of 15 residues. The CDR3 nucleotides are TGTGCCAGCAGTTTCCAACAGGGCCCCTACTATGGCTACACCTTC. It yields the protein CASSFQQGPYYGYTF.

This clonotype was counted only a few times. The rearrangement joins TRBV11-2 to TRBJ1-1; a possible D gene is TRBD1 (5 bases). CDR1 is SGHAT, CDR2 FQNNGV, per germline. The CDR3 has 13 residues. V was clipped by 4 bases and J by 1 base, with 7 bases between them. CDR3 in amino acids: CASSWGKNTEAFF. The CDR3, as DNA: TGTGCCAGCAGCTGGGGGAAGAACACTGAAGCTTTCTTT.

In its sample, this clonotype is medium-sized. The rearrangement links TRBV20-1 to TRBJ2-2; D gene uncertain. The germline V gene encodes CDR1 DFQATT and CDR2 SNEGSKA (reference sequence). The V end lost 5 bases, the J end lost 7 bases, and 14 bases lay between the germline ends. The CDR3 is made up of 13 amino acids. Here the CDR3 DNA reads TGCAGTGCTCGATGGGGTAGCAGCGGGGAGCTGTTTTTT. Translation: CSARWGSSGELFF.

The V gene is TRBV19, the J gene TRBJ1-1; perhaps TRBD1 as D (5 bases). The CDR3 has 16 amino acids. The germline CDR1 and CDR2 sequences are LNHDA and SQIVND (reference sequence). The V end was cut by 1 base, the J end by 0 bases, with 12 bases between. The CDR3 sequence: CASSIGGGGMNTEAFF. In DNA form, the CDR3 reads TGTGCCAGTAGTATAGGGGGCGGAGGTATGAACACTGAAGCTTTCTTT.

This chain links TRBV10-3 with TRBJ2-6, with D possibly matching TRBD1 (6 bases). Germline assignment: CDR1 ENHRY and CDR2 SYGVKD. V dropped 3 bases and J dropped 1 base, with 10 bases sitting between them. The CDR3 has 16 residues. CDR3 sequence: CAISEDRRSGANVLTF. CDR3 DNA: TGTGCCATCAGTGAAGACAGGAGATCTGGGGCCAACGTCCTGACTTTC.

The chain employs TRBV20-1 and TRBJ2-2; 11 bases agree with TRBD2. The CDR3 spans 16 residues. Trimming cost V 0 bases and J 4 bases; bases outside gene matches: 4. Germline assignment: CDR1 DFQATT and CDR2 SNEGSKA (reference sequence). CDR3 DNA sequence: TGCAGTGCTAGAGATCCCCTAGCGGGGGGCACCGGGGAGCTGTTTTTT. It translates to CSARDPLAGGTGELFF.

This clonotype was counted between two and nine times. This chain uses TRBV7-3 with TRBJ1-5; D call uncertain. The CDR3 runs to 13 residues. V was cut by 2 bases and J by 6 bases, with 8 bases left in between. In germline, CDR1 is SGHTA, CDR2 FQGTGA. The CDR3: CASSLQRGQPQHF. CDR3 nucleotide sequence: TGTGCCAGCAGCTTACAGCGAGGTCAGCCCCAGCATTTT.

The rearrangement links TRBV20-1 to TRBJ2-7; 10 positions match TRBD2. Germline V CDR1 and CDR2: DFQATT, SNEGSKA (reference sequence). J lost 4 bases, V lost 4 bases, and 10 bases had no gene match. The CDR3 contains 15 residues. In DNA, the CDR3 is TGCAGTGCTAACCACCGATCTAGCGGGAGTTACGAGCAGTACTTC. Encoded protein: CSANHRSSGSYEQYF.